Below, 29 T cell receptor beta chains from the same sample are listed, as sequenced in a study of regulatory T cells in long-lasting Graves disease. TCR beta libraries were built with iRepertoire HTBI primers and Arm-PCR of CDR3 regions. TCRdb itself ran the multiplex PCR reads through MiXCR, one entry per CDR3 protein. The profile shows hundreds of thousands of distinct CDR3 sequences, 16% of them singletons. Time point given: newly diagnosed GD, antithyroid drugs for less than 3 months. PBMCs provided the RNA from which the TCR library was made. These same data were also listed under a study on T cells in Graves' hyperthyroidism and ophthalmopathy.

The starting material was peripheral blood mononuclear cells (PBMCs), obtained at new diagnosis, from a patient treated with antithyroid drugs. The receptors here all came from a woman between 25 and 40 years old with Graves disease.

This clonotype came up many times. The gene calls are TRBV19 and TRBJ1-1; D gene uncertain. V lost 4 bases, J lost 4 bases, and 13 bases lay in between. Germline values: CDR1 LNHDA, CDR2 SQIVND (reference sequence). The CDR3 is 14 amino acids. CDR3 protein: CASSRSNMVTEAFF. The CDR3 nucleotides read TGTGCCAGTAGTAGGTCGAACATGGTCACTGAAGCTTTCTTT.

The chain uses TRBV6-1 and TRBJ1-1; TRBD1 aligns across 7 bases. J gave up 7 bases and V 7 bases, and 6 bases lay outside the gene matches. CDR1 MNHNS and CDR2 SASEGT come from the germline V gene. This CDR3 comprises 12 residues. This CDR3 reads CASTRGGNEAFF. In DNA form, the CDR3 reads TGTGCCAGCACCAGGGGGGGGAATGAAGCTTTCTTT.

This clonotype was recorded many times. This chain uses TRBV7-9 with TRBJ1-2; D is possibly TRBD1 (6 bases). Trimming stripped 1 base from V and 5 bases from J, with 11 bases between. Germline V CDR1 and CDR2: SEHNR, FQNEAQ (reference sequence). The CDR3 loop spans 14 amino acids. Here the CDR3 DNA reads TGTGCCAGCAGCTTAGGGACAGATATTTATGGCTACACCTTC. Translated: CASSLGTDIYGYTF.

V usage is TRBV6-2 or TRBV6-3 and J usage is TRBJ1-3; 9 bases align to TRBD1. The V segment lost 2 bases and the J segment 0 bases; nucleotides outside the gene matches: 8. The CDR3 totals 18 residues. CDR1 MNHEY and CDR2 SVGEGT come from the germline V gene. CDR3 DNA: TGTGCCAGCAGTTACCCCGGGACAGGGCTTATCTCTGGAAACACCATATATTTT. It specifies CASSYPGTGLISGNTIYF.

Comment on this clonotype: It may be a read error: a sequence one base away is much more abundant. Here the CDR3 omits its conserved ending phenylalanine or tryptophan, so a read error is the likely source. The chain joins TRBV5-5 to TRBJ1-2; 8 bases match TRBD1. CDR1 and CDR2 (germline): SGHKS, YYEKEE (reference sequence). This CDR3 region has 14 residues. Trimming took 3 bases from V and 2 from J; bases not matched to a gene: 3. The CDR3 protein is CASSSGQGNYGYTS. Here the CDR3 DNA reads TGTGCCAGCAGCTCAGGACAGGGCAACTATGGCTACACCTCC.

This sequence joins TRBV6-1 and TRBJ2-6; 7 nucleotides align to TRBD1. Trimming removed 6 bases from V and 0 bases from J; junction bases left unmatched: 5. Looked up from germline, CDR1 is MNHNS and CDR2 is SASEGT. This CDR3 spans 16 amino acids. CDR3 sequence: CASRSAGGSGANVLTF. The CDR3 region has the DNA TGTGCCAGCAGATCTGCAGGGGGCTCTGGGGCCAACGTCCTGACTTTC.

The V gene is TRBV27, the J gene TRBJ2-1; 10 bases are shared with TRBD1. Germline CDR1 reads MNHEY; CDR2 reads SMNVEV (reference sequence). This CDR3 comprises 17 residues. V shed 2 bases, J shed 1 base, and the junction held 5 bases outside the gene matches. The CDR3 sequence: CASSLRDRGFSYNEQFF. In nucleotides, the CDR3 is TGTGCCAGCAGTTTAAGGGACAGGGGATTTTCCTACAATGAGCAGTTCTTC.

This clonotype came up many times. V gene TRBV28 combines with J gene TRBJ1-5; 7 bases fit TRBD1. CDR3 length: 15 residues. The germline V gene has CDR1 MDHEN and CDR2 SYDVKM. The V segment lost 4 bases and the J segment 6 bases; nucleotides outside the gene matches: 9. CDR3 protein: CASSSPSTGLQPQHF. As DNA, the CDR3 is TGTGCCAGCAGTTCACCCTCGACAGGGCTTCAGCCCCAGCATTTT.

In its sample, this clonotype was seen many times. V and J are TRBV29-1 and TRBJ2-7; the D is unclear. The germline gives CDR1 SQVTM, CDR2 ANQGSEA. V was pared by 3 bases and J by 4 bases, with 19 bases between. This CDR3 contains 15 residues. This CDR3 reads CSVEVVKGRMYEQYF. As DNA, the CDR3 is TGCAGCGTTGAGGTAGTCAAGGGCAGAATGTACGAGCAGTACTTC.

This clonotype was seen repeatedly, ten times or more. The chain combines TRBV4-1 with TRBJ1-5, with D maybe TRBD1 (5 bases). The CDR3 consists of 16 residues. Trimming took 3 bases from V and 2 from J, leaving 14 bases between them. Germline values: CDR1 MGHRA, CDR2 YSYEKL. As DNA, the CDR3 is TGCGCCAGCAGCCAGACCCCGAGACAGCGCAATCAGCCCCAGCATTTT. Translation gives CASSQTPRQRNQPQHF.

This clonotype was counted at least ten times. J is TRBJ2-6 and V is TRBV28; 12 bases are a match to TRBD1. Trimming took 8 bases from V and 0 from J; bases not matched to a gene: 5. CDR1 and CDR2 (germline): MDHEN, SYDVKM. CDR3 length: 17 amino acids. CDR3 in amino acids: CASVRGQGASGANVLTF. In DNA, the CDR3 is TGTGCCAGCGTTAGGGGACAGGGGGCCTCTGGGGCCAACGTCCTGACTTTC.

This clonotype was detected ten times or more. This sequence joins TRBV30 and TRBJ2-2; D ambiguous. The germline V gene encodes CDR1 GTSNPN and CDR2 SVGIG (reference sequence). The CDR3 contains 13 residues. V was clipped by 0 bases and J by 4 bases, with 6 bases between them. CDR3 sequence: CAWSVQITGELFF. For the CDR3, the DNA is TGTGCCTGGAGTGTTCAGATCACCGGGGAGCTGTTTTTT.

Ten or more counts support this clonotype. The chain is built from TRBV7-2 and TRBJ2-7; TRBD2 matches 7 bases. The J segment lost 7 bases and the V segment lost 6 bases, leaving 12 bases of the junction unmatched. Germline CDR1 and CDR2: SGHTA and FQGNSA. The CDR3 has 14 residues. The CDR3 loop is CASSTLAAGGEQYF. The CDR3 DNA reads as TGTGCCAGCAGTACCCTAGCGGCAGGCGGGGAGCAGTACTTC. The complete variable domain, with remaining parts taken from reference TRBV7-2 and TRBJ2-7, reads GAGVSQSPSNKVTEKGKDVELRCDPISGHTALYWYRQSLGQGLEFLIYFQGNSAPDKSGLPSDRFSAERTGGSVSTLTIQRTQQEDSAVYLCASSTLAAGGEQYFGPGTRLTVT.

At least ten counts were recorded for this clonotype. V gene TRBV18 combines with J gene TRBJ1-5; 7 bases match TRBD1. This CDR3 has 15 amino acids. The germline V gene has CDR1 KGHSH and CDR2 LQKENI. V lost 6 bases, J lost 0 bases, and 5 bases stayed unmatched. CDR3 sequence: CASSFGTVSNQPQHF. In DNA form, the CDR3 reads TGTGCCAGCTCGTTCGGGACAGTTAGCAATCAGCCCCAGCATTTT. Together with reference TRBV18 and TRBJ1-5, the CDR3 gives the full variable domain: NAGVMQNPRHLVRRRGQEARLRCSPMKGHSHVYWYRQLPEEGLKFMVYLQKENIIDESGMPKERFSAEFPKEGPSILRIQQVVRGDSAAYFCASSFGTVSNQPQHFGDGTRLSIL.

In its sample, this clonotype was seen many times. This chain uses TRBV29-1 with TRBJ2-7, with a weak D call TRBD1 (6 bases). This CDR3 spans 13 amino acids. The V end was cut by 5 bases, the J end by 0 bases, with 11 bases between. Germline-derived CDR1 and CDR2 are SQVTM and ANQGSEA. CDR3 bases: TGCAGCGTTAGAGGGGGTAGCTCCTACGAGCAGTACTTC. Translated, it gives CSVRGGSSYEQYF.

This clonotype has just a few counts. This chain uses TRBV10-2 with TRBJ1-5; D not certain. Germline assignment: CDR1 WSHSY and CDR2 SAAADI. V was pared by 0 bases and J by 8 bases, with 11 bases between. This CDR3 is 14 amino acids long. Here the CDR3 DNA reads TGCGCCAGCAGTGAGTCGGGAGGGAGAGAGCCCCAGCATTTT. Amino acid sequence: CASSESGGREPQHF.

This clonotype was detected many times. The J gene is TRBJ2-3, the V gene TRBV11-2, with 7 bases matching TRBD1. Trimming took 5 bases from V and 5 from J; bases not matched to a gene: 13. The CDR3 consists of 16 residues. CDR1 and CDR2 (germline): SGHAT, FQNNGV. The CDR3 DNA reads TGTGCCAGCAGCCCTATTTACAGGGGAAGGAAAGATACGCAGTATTTT. Protein: CASSPIYRGRKDTQYF.

Comments on this clonotype: One base away lies a much larger clone, so this may be a sequencing read error. The V call is TRBV11-2, the J call TRBJ2-1, with TRBD2 matching 11 bases. CDR1 and CDR2 from the germline V gene are SGHAT and FQNNGV. The CDR3 has 16 residues. The junction had 10 bases not matched to a gene; V was cut back by 2 bases and J by 10 bases. CDR3 sequence: CASSLRRLAGRDEQFF. The CDR3 DNA follows: TGTGCCAGCAGCTTAAGGCGACTAGCGGGACGGGACGAGCAGTTCTTC.

The chain links TRBV20-1 to TRBJ2-6, with 8 bases that match TRBD2. This CDR3 region has 18 residues. Germline CDR1 reads DFQATT; CDR2 reads SNEGSKA (reference sequence). With V trimmed by 2 bases and J by 1 base, 10 bases remained unmatched. The CDR3 sequence is CSARPPGGFMSGANVLTF. CDR3 sequence (DNA): TGCAGTGCTAGACCCCCGGGGGGGTTTATGTCTGGGGCCAACGTCCTGACTTTC.

Details on this clonotype: Just one base apart from a much larger clone, this may be a read error. V gene TRBV18 combines with J gene TRBJ2-5; TRBD2 might be the D (6 bases). Germline lookup yields CDR1 KGHSH and CDR2 LQKENI. CDR3 size: 14 residues. The CDR3 here is CTSSPLVGGETQYF. CDR3 coding DNA: TGTACCAGCTCACCCCTCGTTGGGGGGGAGACCCAGTACTTC.

The chain uses TRBV27 and TRBJ2-1, with no clear D. This CDR3 comprises 12 residues. V was pared by 2 bases and J by 10 bases, with 9 bases between. The germline V gene has CDR1 MNHEY and CDR2 SMNVEV (reference sequence). DNA of the CDR3: TGTGCCAGCAGTTTAGGGCCGAGGGAGCAGTTCTTC. Translated, it gives CASSLGPREQFF.

The table lists this clonotype with a few counts. The J gene is TRBJ2-1, the V gene TRBV6-2 or TRBV6-3; tentative D call: TRBD2 (7 bases). Germline assignment: CDR1 MNHEY and CDR2 SVGEGT. The CDR3 runs 14 residues. V was shortened by 6 bases and J by 9 bases, with 18 bases between the two germline ends. DNA of the CDR3: TGTGCCAGCAGCGCGTGGGGGGGAGGGGGTGAGCAGTTCTTC. Amino acid sequence: CASSAWGGGGEQFF.

This clonotype was recorded many times. This chain uses TRBV28 with TRBJ2-7; 10 positions agree with TRBD2. The CDR3 has 15 residues. Per germline, CDR1 MDHEN and CDR2 SYDVKM. With V trimmed by 6 bases and J by 3 bases, 8 bases remained unmatched. For the CDR3, the DNA is TGTGCCAGCAGCCGAACTAGCGGGACCCTCTACGAGCAGTACTTC. The encoded protein is CASSRTSGTLYEQYF.

This clonotype showed up just a few times. The gene calls are TRBV4-3 and TRBJ2-6, with D unclear. This CDR3 is 13 amino acids long. V was cut by 4 bases and J by 5 bases, with 6 bases left in between. Germline loops: CDR1 LGHNA, CDR2 YSLEER. The DNA for the CDR3 is TGCGCCAGCAGCCTCACTTGGGCCAACGTCCTGACTTTC. This gives the protein CASSLTWANVLTF.

Note on this clonotype: A much larger clone sits a single nucleotide away, making a read error possible. J is TRBJ1-1 and V is TRBV6-2 or TRBV6-3, with TRBD1 matching over 9 bases. The CDR3 runs 18 residues. Germline V gene sequence: CDR1 MNHEY, CDR2 SVGEGT. The CDR3 DNA sequence: TGTGCCAGCAGGTACTTTCCGGACAGGGGAATATTTTTTACTGAAGCTTTCTTT. As protein: CASRYFPDRGIFFTEAFF.

Turning to this clonotype: Since a far larger clone is one base different, this is likely a read error. The chain links TRBV7-2 to TRBJ1-1; D ambiguous. V was clipped by 7 bases and J by 0 bases, with 15 bases between them. This CDR3 region has 15 residues. The germline V gene has CDR1 SGHTA and CDR2 FQGNSA. As DNA, the CDR3 is TGTGCCAGCACCTCTTGGGGAGGAATGAACACTGAAGCTTTCTTT. Translated: CASTSWGGMNTEAFF.

This clonotype has a count of ten or more. For the CDR3, the DNA is TGTGCCACCAAAGACAGGGAGAGTTATGGCTACACCTTC. It specifies CATKDRESYGYTF. This chain connects TRBV6-1 to TRBJ1-2, with 7 bases aligning to TRBD1. Trimming at V came to 10 bases and at J to 5 bases, leaving 10 bases not matched to a gene. This CDR3 is built from 13 residues. Germline CDR1 and CDR2: MNHNS and SASEGT.

This clonotype was detected many times. This chain joins TRBV7-8 and TRBJ2-7; D may be TRBD1 (8 bases). CDR1 is SGHVS, CDR2 FQNEAQ, per germline. The CDR3 has 15 residues. V lost 0 bases and J lost 6, with 15 bases in between. CDR3 sequence reads: CASSLAYRGGVEQYF. CDR3 nucleotide sequence: TGTGCCAGCAGCTTAGCGTACAGGGGGGGGGTCGAGCAGTACTTC.

The chain joins TRBV20-1 to TRBJ1-4; tentatively, D is TRBD1 (5 bases). CDR1 DFQATT and CDR2 SNEGSKA come from the germline V gene (reference sequence). The CDR3 is made up of 17 amino acids. Between the trimmed V and J ends, which lost 0 bases and 3 bases, there was a span of 17 bases. The CDR3 sequence: CSAREGPQEGANEKLFF. CDR3 sequence (DNA): TGCAGTGCTAGAGAGGGGCCCCAGGAAGGGGCTAATGAAAAACTGTTTTTT.